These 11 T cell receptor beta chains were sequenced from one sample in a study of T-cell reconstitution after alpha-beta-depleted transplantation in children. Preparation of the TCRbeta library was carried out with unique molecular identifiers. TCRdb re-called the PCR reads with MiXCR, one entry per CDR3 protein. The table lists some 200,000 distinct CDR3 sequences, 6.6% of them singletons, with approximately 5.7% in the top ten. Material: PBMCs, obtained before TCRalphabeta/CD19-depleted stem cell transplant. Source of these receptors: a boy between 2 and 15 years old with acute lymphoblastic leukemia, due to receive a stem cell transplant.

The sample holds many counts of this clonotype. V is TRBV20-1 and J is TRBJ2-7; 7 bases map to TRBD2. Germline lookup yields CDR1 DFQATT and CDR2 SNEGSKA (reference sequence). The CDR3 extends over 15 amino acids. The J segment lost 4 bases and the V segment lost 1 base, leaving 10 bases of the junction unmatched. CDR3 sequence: CSARGSPGGYYEQYF. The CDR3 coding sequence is TGCAGTGCTAGAGGTTCTCCCGGGGGGTATTACGAGCAGTACTTC.

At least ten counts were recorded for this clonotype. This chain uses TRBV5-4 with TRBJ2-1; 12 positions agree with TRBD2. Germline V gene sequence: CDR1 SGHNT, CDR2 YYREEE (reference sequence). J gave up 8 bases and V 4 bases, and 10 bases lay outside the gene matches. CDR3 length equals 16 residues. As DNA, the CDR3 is TGTGCCAGCAGCGGAGCTAGCGGGAGGGCCCCACATGAGCAGTTCTTC. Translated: CASSGASGRAPHEQFF. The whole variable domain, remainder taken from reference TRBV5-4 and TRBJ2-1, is ETGVTQSPTHLIKTRGQQVTLRCSSQSGHNTVSWYQQALGQGPQFIFQYYREEENGRGNFPPRFSGLQFPNYSSELNVNALELDDSALYLCASSGASGRAPHEQFFGPGTRLTVL.

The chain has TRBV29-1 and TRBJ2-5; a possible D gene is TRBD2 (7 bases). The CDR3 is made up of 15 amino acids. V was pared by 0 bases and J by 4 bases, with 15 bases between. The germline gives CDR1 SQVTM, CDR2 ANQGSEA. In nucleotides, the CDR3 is TGCAGCGTTGAAGATCTGACAGGCGGGGGAGAGACCCAGTACTTC. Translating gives CSVEDLTGGGETQYF. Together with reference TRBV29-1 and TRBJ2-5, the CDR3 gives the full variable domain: SAVISQKPSRDICQRGTSLTIQCQVDSQVTMMFWYRQQPGQSLTLIATANQGSEATYESGFVIDKFPISRPNLTFSTLTVSNMSPEDSSIYLCSVEDLTGGGETQYFGPGTRLLVL.

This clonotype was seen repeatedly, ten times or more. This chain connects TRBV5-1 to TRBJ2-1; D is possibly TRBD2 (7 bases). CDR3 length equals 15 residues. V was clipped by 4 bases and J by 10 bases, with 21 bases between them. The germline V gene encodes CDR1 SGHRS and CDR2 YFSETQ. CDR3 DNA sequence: TGCGCCAGCAGCCTCATGGAGGGGGGGGGCGACGAGCAGTTCTTC. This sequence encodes CASSLMEGGGDEQFF.

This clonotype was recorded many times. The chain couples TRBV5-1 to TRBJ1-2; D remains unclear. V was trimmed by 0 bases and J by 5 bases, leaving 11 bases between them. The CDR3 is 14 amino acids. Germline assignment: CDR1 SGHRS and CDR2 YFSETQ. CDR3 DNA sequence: TGCGCCAGCAGCTTGGGTCCGGGAAGGTATGGCTACACCTTC. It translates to CASSLGPGRYGYTF.

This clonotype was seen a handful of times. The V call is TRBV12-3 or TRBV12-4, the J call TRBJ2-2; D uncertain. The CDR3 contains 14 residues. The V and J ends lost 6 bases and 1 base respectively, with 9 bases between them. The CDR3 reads CASRRRGNTGELFF. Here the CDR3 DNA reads TGTGCCAGCAGGCGCCGCGGGAACACCGGGGAGCTGTTTTTT.

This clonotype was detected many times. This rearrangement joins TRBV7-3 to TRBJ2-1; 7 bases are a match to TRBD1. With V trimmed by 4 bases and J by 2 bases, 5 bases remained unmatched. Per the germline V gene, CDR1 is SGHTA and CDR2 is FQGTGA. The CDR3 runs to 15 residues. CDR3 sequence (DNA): TGTGCCAGCAGCTATAGACAGGGCACCTACAATGAGCAGTTCTTC. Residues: CASSYRQGTYNEQFF. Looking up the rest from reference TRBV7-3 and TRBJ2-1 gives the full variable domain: GAGVSQTPSNKVTEKGKYVELRCDPISGHTALYWYRQSLGQGPEFLIYFQGTGAADDSGLPNDRFFAVRPEGSVSTLKIQRTERGDSAVYLCASSYRQGTYNEQFFGPGTRLTVL.

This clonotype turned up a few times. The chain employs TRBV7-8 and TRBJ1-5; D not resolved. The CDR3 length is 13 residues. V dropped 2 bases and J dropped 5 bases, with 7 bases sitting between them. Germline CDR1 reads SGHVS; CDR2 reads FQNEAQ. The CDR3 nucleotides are TGTGCCAGCAGCTTAATTGGGGATCAGCCCCAGCATTTT. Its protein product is CASSLIGDQPQHF.

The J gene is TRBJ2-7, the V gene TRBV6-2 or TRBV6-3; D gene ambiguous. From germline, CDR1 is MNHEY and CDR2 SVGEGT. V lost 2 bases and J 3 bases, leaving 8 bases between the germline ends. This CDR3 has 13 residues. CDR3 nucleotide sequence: TGTGCCAGCAGTTACAGGTCTATCTACGAGCAGTACTTC. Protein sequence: CASSYRSIYEQYF.

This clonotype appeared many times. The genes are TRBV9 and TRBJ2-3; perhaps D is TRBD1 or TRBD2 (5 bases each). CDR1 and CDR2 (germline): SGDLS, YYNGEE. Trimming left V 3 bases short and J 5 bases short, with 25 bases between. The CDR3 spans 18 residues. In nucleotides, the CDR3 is TGTGCCAGCAGCGCGCGTGGTAGTGGGAGAGTAAGGGGAGATACGCAGTATTTT. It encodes CASSARGSGRVRGDTQYF.

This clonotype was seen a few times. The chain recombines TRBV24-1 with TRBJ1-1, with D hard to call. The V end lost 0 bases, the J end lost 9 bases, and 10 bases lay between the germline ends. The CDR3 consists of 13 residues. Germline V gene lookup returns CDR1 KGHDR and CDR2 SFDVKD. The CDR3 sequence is CATSDLTDTQAFF. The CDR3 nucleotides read TGTGCCACCAGTGATTTGACAGACACACAAGCTTTCTTT.